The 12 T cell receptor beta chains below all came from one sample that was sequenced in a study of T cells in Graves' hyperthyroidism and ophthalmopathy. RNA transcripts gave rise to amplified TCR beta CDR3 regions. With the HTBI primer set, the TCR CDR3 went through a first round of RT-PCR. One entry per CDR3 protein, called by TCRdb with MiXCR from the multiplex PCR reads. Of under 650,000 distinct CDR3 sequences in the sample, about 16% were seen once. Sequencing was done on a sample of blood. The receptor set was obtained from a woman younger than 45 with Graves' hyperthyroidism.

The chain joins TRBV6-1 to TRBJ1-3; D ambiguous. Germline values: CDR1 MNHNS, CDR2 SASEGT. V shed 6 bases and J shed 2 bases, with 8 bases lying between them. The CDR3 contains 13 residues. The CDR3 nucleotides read TGTGCCAGCAGCCGAAACACTGGAAACACCATATATTTT. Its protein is CASSRNTGNTIYF.

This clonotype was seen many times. In DNA form, the CDR3 reads TGTGCCAGCAGAAAGGGACAAGGGAATTCCTACGAGCAGTACTTC. Translating gives CASRKGQGNSYEQYF. The rearrangement joins TRBV7-9 to TRBJ2-7; possible D gene TRBD1, 6 bases. Germline CDR1 reads SEHNR; CDR2 reads FQNEAQ (reference sequence). The CDR3 extends over 15 amino acids. The V gene lost 6 bases and the J gene lost 1 base, with 16 bases spanning the gap.

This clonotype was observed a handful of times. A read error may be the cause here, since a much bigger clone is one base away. CDR3 coding DNA: TGTGCCAGCAGCCCGCGGTCCGGGAGGAGGCAGTTCTTC. Its protein product is CASSPRSGRRQFF. This chain joins TRBV7-2 and TRBJ2-1; TRBD2 matches at 7 bases. Per germline, CDR1 SGHTA and CDR2 FQGNSA. The trim removed 5 bases at V and 12 bases at J, leaving 10 bases unmatched. The CDR3 runs 13 residues.

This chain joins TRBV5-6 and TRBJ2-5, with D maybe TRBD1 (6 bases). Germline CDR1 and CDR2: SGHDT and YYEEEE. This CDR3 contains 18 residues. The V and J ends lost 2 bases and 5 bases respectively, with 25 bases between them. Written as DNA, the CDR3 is TGTGCCAGCAGCTTCTCACCCATTGGGGGCAGGGTACGGGAGACCCAGTACTTC. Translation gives CASSFSPIGGRVRETQYF. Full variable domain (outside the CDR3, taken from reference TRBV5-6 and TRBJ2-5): DAGVTQSPTHLIKTRGQQVTLRCSPKSGHDTVSWYQQALGQGPQFIFQYYEEEERQRGNFPDRFSGHQFPNYSSELNVNALLLGDSALYLCASSFSPIGGRVRETQYFGPGTRLLVL.

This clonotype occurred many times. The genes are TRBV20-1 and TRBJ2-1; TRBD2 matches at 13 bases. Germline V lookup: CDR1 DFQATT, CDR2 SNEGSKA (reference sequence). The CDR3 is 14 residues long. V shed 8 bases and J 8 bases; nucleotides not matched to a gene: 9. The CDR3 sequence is CSRGTSGKVDEQFF. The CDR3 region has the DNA TGCAGTAGGGGGACTAGCGGGAAAGTCGATGAGCAGTTCTTC.

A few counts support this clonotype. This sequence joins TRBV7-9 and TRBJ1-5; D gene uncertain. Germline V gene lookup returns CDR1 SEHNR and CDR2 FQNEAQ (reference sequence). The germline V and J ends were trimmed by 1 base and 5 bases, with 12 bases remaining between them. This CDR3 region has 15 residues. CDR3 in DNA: TGTGCCAGCAGCTTAGGTACCGGGTTCGATCAGCCCCAGCATTTT. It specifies CASSLGTGFDQPQHF.

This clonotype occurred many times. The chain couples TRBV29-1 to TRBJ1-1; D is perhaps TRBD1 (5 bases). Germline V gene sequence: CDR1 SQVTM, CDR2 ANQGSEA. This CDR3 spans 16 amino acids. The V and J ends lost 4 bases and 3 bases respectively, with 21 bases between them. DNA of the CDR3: TGCAGCGTTGCATTCAGGGTCGCAATTGCTCACACTGAAGCTTTCTTT. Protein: CSVAFRVAIAHTEAFF.

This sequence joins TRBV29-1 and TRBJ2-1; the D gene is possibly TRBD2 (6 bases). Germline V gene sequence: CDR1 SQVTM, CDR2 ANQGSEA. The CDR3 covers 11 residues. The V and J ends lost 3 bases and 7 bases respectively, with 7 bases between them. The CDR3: CSVDRGNEQFF. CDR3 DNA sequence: TGCAGCGTTGACCGGGGGAATGAGCAGTTCTTC.

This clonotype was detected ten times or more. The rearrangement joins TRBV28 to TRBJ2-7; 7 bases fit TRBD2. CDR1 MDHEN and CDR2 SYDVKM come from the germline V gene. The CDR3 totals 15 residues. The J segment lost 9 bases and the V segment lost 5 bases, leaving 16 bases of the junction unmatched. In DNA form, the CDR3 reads TGTGCCAGCAGTCCCCCGGGGGGACTAAGGGTGTCGCAGTACTTC. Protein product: CASSPPGGLRVSQYF.

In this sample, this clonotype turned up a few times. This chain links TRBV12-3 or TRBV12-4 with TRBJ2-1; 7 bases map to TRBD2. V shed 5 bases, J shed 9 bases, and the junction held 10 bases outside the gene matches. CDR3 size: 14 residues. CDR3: CASSPPGREIEQFF. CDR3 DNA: TGTGCCAGCAGTCCCCCGGGGCGGGAGATTGAGCAGTTCTTC.

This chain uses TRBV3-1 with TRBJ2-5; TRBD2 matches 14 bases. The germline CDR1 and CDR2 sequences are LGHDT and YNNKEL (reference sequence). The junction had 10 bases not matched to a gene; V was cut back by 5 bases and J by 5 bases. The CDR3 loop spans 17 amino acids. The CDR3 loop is CASSGGTSGRVRETQYF. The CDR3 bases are TGTGCCAGCAGCGGGGGGACTAGCGGGAGAGTACGGGAGACCCAGTACTTC.

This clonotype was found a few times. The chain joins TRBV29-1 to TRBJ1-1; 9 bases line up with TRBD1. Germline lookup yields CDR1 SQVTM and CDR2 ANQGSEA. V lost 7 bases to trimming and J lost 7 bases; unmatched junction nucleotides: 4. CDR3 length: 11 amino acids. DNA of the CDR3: TGCAGCGGGGGGACAGGGAATGAAGCTTTCTTT. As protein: CSGGTGNEAFF.